Listed here are 27 T cell receptor beta chains from one sample, sequenced in a study of identical twins. Each CDR3 protein gets one entry after TCRdb re-called the 5' RACE reads with MiXCR. The profile shows approximately 690,000 distinct CDR3 sequences, around 6% of them singletons. The sequenced sample was naive T cells sorted from blood. The receptors shown here come from a man aged 18 to 30 in good health.

This clonotype was seen repeatedly, ten times or more. The CDR3: CASSVGVGVDTQYF. The CDR3 DNA reads as TGTGCCAGCAGCGTGGGGGTTGGAGTCGATACGCAGTATTTT. J is TRBJ2-3 and V is TRBV9; D is perhaps TRBD1 or TRBD2 (5 bases each). The germline CDR1 and CDR2 sequences are SGDLS and YYNGEE. Trimming shortened V by 2 bases and J by 6 bases, and 13 bases separated the two germline ends. The CDR3 contains 14 residues.

CDR3 nucleotides: TGTGCCAGCAGTTTAGGTCGGGGCTCAAGGAGCTCCTACGAGCAGTACTTC. Protein sequence: CASSLGRGSRSSYEQYF. The rearrangement links TRBV12-3 or TRBV12-4 to TRBJ2-7, with D perhaps assigned TRBD1 or TRBD2 (5 bases each). Between the trimmed V and J ends, which lost 1 base and 0 bases, there was a span of 16 bases. This CDR3 has 17 amino acids.

This clonotype was seen a few times. The V call is TRBV4-2, the J call TRBJ2-7, with TRBD2 identical over 8 bases. The CDR3 contains 16 residues. Trimming at V came to 1 base and at J to 2 bases, leaving 7 bases not matched to a gene. The germline V gene has CDR1 LGHNA and CDR2 YNFKEQ. CDR3 residues: CASSQGTSGVAYEQYF. CDR3 coding DNA: TGTGCCAGCAGCCAAGGCACTAGCGGAGTAGCCTACGAGCAGTACTTC.

The chain employs TRBV7-9 and TRBJ1-6; D unclear. Germline V gene sequence: CDR1 SEHNR, CDR2 FQNEAQ (reference sequence). V dropped 3 bases and J dropped 6 bases, with 6 bases sitting between them. This CDR3 has 13 amino acids. CDR3 DNA sequence: TGTGCCAGCAGCTTGGGAATTAATTCACCCCTCCACTTT. Its protein is CASSLGINSPLHF.

This clonotype was picked up many times. The V gene is TRBV29-1, the J gene TRBJ2-1; 7 bases match TRBD1. The germline V gene has CDR1 SQVTM and CDR2 ANQGSEA. V shed 0 bases and J 3 bases; nucleotides not matched to a gene: 2. The length of the CDR3 is 14 residues. DNA of the CDR3: TGCAGCGTTGAAGACAGGGACAGCTACAATGAGCAGTTCTTC. Translated, it gives CSVEDRDSYNEQFF.

This clonotype was counted at least ten times. This chain connects TRBV28 to TRBJ2-7, with D perhaps matching TRBD1 (6 bases). Germline CDR1 and CDR2: MDHEN and SYDVKM. The V end lost 1 base, the J end lost 3 bases, and 10 bases lay between the germline ends. The length of the CDR3 is 14 residues. The CDR3 region has the DNA TGTGCCAGCAGTTTATCACAGGGTATCTACGAGCAGTACTTC. It specifies CASSLSQGIYEQYF.

The genes are TRBV5-5 and TRBJ2-1; 14 bases agree with TRBD2. The germline gives CDR1 SGHKS, CDR2 YYEKEE (reference sequence). The CDR3 has 16 residues. With 2 bases clipped from V and 10 bases from J, the junction kept 8 bases outside the gene matches. Written as DNA, the CDR3 is TGTGCCAGCAGCTTCCTGGGACTAGCGGGAGTCGGAGAGCAGTTCTTC. Residues: CASSFLGLAGVGEQFF.

The chain recombines TRBV19 with TRBJ1-1; tentatively, D is TRBD1 (5 bases). Germline V gives CDR1 LNHDA, CDR2 SQIVND (reference sequence). V was trimmed by 5 bases and J by 8 bases, leaving 21 bases between them. The CDR3 is 15 amino acids. The CDR3 loop reads CASSPVSIDGAEAFF. As DNA, the CDR3 is TGTGCCAGTAGTCCCGTTTCCATAGACGGGGCGGAAGCTTTCTTT. Drawing the rest from reference TRBV19 and TRBJ1-1, the complete variable domain is DGGITQSPKYLFRKEGQNVTLSCEQNLNHDAMYWYRQDPGQGLRLIYYSQIVNDFQKGDIAEGYSVSREKKESFPLTVTSAQKNPTAFYLCASSPVSIDGAEAFFGQGTRLTVV.

This clonotype was detected many times. This chain connects TRBV5-1 to TRBJ2-7, with 10 nucleotides matching TRBD2. With 4 bases clipped from V and 2 bases from J, the junction kept 6 bases outside the gene matches. The CDR3 runs 15 residues. Looked up from germline, CDR1 is SGHRS and CDR2 is YFSETQ. The CDR3 region has the DNA TGCGCCAGCAGCCGGACTAGCGGCGGGACCTACGAGCAGTACGTC. It codes for CASSRTSGGTYEQYV.

In its sample, this clonotype was seen a few times. The chain recombines TRBV5-5 with TRBJ2-5; D is unresolved. The ends were cut back, 2 bases at V and 5 bases at J, with 13 bases in the middle. The germline CDR1 and CDR2 sequences are SGHKS and YYEKEE (reference sequence). This CDR3 is 14 amino acids long. CDR3 bases: TGTGCCAGCAGCTTACTACCCGGTTGGGAGACCCAGTACTTC. It yields the protein CASSLLPGWETQYF.

Many counts were recorded for this clonotype. The chain couples TRBV11-2 to TRBJ2-3; 7 bases agree with TRBD1. Looked up from germline, CDR1 is SGHAT and CDR2 is FQNNGV. The CDR3 is 14 residues long. Trimming at V came to 5 bases and at J to 4 bases, leaving 6 bases not matched to a gene. The CDR3 here is CASSRDRVADTQYF. Written as DNA, the CDR3 is TGTGCCAGCAGCCGTGACAGGGTGGCAGATACGCAGTATTTT.

This clonotype was counted a few times. The chain uses TRBV4-1 and TRBJ1-6; D is perhaps TRBD1 (5 bases). The germline CDR1 and CDR2 sequences are MGHRA and YSYEKL. The V end was cut by 7 bases, the J end by 13 bases, with 23 bases between. The CDR3 length is 15 residues. CDR3 nucleotide sequence: TGCGCCAGCAATACCTACAAGGGGCCATCCTTCCCCCTCCACTTT. This encodes CASNTYKGPSFPLHF.

Remarks on this clonotype: At one end the junction does not follow the germline gene, possibly because of a read error. The CDR3 DNA reads as TGTGCCAGCTCATCCCTAGCGGGTGGCTACGATGAGCAGTTCTTC. Its translation is CASSSLAGGYDEQFF. The chain links TRBV18 to TRBJ2-1; TRBD2 aligns across 8 bases. CDR3 length: 15 residues. The germline gives CDR1 KGHSH, CDR2 LQKENI.

This clonotype showed up just a few times. V is TRBV7-9 and J is TRBJ2-4, with D maybe TRBD1 (6 bases). Germline V gene sequence: CDR1 SEHNR, CDR2 FQNEAQ (reference sequence). V shed 1 base and J shed 8 bases, with 12 bases lying between them. The length of the CDR3 is 14 residues. The DNA of the CDR3 is TGTGCCAGCAGCTTAGAGAACAGGGATTACATTCAGTACTTC. It encodes CASSLENRDYIQYF. The full variable domain, completed using reference TRBV7-9 and TRBJ2-4, is DTGVSQNPRHKITKRGQNVTFRCDPISEHNRLYWYRQTLGQGPEFLTYFQNEAQLEKSRLLSDRFSAERPKGSFSTLEIQRTEQGDSAMYLCASSLENRDYIQYFGAGTRLSVL.

This clonotype showed up many times. The chain has TRBV6-2 or TRBV6-3 and TRBJ2-3; 8 positions agree with TRBD1. Trimming cost V 5 bases and J 0 bases; bases outside gene matches: 7. The CDR3 runs to 16 residues. The germline gives CDR1 MNHEY, CDR2 SVGEGT. DNA for the CDR3: TGTGCCAGCAGTAGACGGACAGGGAGTAGCACAGATACGCAGTATTTT. Translated: CASSRRTGSSTDTQYF.

In this sample, this clonotype turned up many times. The CDR3 DNA reads as TGCGCCAGCAGCCAAGACCATGGAGCGGGAGGGCCGGGGGATACGCAGTATTTT. As protein: CASSQDHGAGGPGDTQYF. This chain joins TRBV4-3 and TRBJ2-3, with 10 bases identical to TRBD2. The CDR3 contains 18 residues. CDR1 is LGHNA and CDR2 is YSLEER in the germline V gene. V dropped 0 bases and J dropped 6; count of bases not matched to a gene: 12.

The sample holds many counts of this clonotype. The chain carries TRBV10-3 and TRBJ2-2; either TRBD1 or TRBD2 may fit D (5 bases each). CDR1 is ENHRY, CDR2 SYGVKD, per germline. The germline V and J ends were trimmed by 3 bases and 4 bases, with 9 bases remaining between them. The CDR3 covers 14 residues. CDR3: CAISESGPTGELFF. The CDR3 region has the DNA TGTGCCATCAGTGAATCGGGACCCACCGGGGAGCTGTTTTTT.

This chain connects TRBV7-8 to TRBJ2-5, with TRBD1 identical over 8 bases. With V trimmed by 7 bases and J by 5 bases, 12 bases remained unmatched. Per germline, CDR1 SGHVS and CDR2 FQNEAQ. The CDR3 is made up of 15 amino acids. CDR3 DNA: TGTGCCAGCATCCCAGGGGGCGCGAGGGCCGAGACCCAGTACTTC. This encodes CASIPGGARAETQYF.

V and J are TRBV7-8 and TRBJ1-3; D is possibly TRBD1 (6 bases). Trimming removed 2 bases at V and 3 bases at J, with 11 bases between. This CDR3 is 15 amino acids long. Germline values: CDR1 SGHVS, CDR2 FQNEAQ. This chain's CDR3 is CASSLQGTLGNTIYF. CDR3 DNA: TGTGCCAGCAGCTTACAGGGGACCCTTGGAAACACCATATATTTT.

V and J are TRBV7-9 and TRBJ2-3, with a possible D match to TRBD1 (5 bases). The germline CDR1 and CDR2 sequences are SEHNR and FQNEAQ (reference sequence). V lost 3 bases, J lost 2 bases, and 9 bases lay in between. CDR3 length: 14 residues. In DNA, the CDR3 is TGTGCCAGCAGCTTTCCCAGGGACACAGATACGCAGTATTTT. It codes for CASSFPRDTDTQYF.

This clonotype was recorded a few times. The J gene is TRBJ2-1, the V gene TRBV6-5; D gene uncertain. The CDR3 contains 11 residues. Germline V CDR1 and CDR2: MNHEY, SVGAGI. With 4 bases removed from V and 10 bases from J, the gap between germline ends came to 8 bases. CDR3: CASSSRKEQFF. The CDR3 DNA sequence: TGTGCCAGCAGTTCACGGAAGGAGCAGTTCTTC.

The rearrangement uses TRBV6-5 and TRBJ2-3, with D possibly being TRBD1 or TRBD2 (5 bases each). With 0 bases removed from V and 4 bases from J, the gap between germline ends came to 8 bases. There are 14 residues in the CDR3. Per germline, CDR1 MNHEY and CDR2 SVGAGI. CDR3 bases: TGTGCCAGCAGTTACTCGGGACGGGCAGATACGCAGTATTTT. It yields the protein CASSYSGRADTQYF.

This chain uses TRBV7-9 with TRBJ2-5, with TRBD2 matching over 7 bases. J lost 5 bases, V lost 6 bases, and 3 bases had no gene match. The CDR3 has 12 residues. Germline V gene lookup returns CDR1 SEHNR and CDR2 FQNEAQ (reference sequence). The CDR3 region has the DNA TGTGCCAGCAGTATTAGCGGGGAGACCCAGTACTTC. It specifies CASSISGETQYF.

This clonotype occurred many times. The chain carries TRBV11-2 and TRBJ2-3; TRBD2 aligns across 7 bases. In germline, CDR1 is SGHAT, CDR2 FQNNGV. The V segment lost 5 bases and the J segment 6 bases; nucleotides outside the gene matches: 20. The CDR3 totals 18 residues. CDR3 nucleotides: TGTGCCAGCAGCACAAGGACGGGGAGCGGGGTAATCGGGGATACGCAGTATTTT. Its protein is CASSTRTGSGVIGDTQYF.

This clonotype was observed once. A much more abundant neighbour one base away suggests this may be a read error. The chain links TRBV6-2 or TRBV6-3 to TRBJ2-1, with D tentatively TRBD1 (6 bases). The V gene's germline CDR1 is MNHEY and CDR2 SVGEGT. There are 13 residues in the CDR3. V was trimmed by 7 bases and J by 2 bases, leaving 9 bases between them. The CDR3 reads CASKRGTYNEQFF. In DNA, the CDR3 is TGTGCCAGCAAGAGGGGGACCTACAATGAGCAGTTCTTC.

This clonotype was recorded many times. One junction end does not reproduce the germline sequence, and a read error may be involved. This rearrangement joins TRBV5-1 to TRBJ1-2, with D maybe TRBD1 (5 bases). The germline CDR1 and CDR2 sequences are SGHRS and YFSETQ. The CDR3 consists of 15 residues. The CDR3 protein is CASSLGPGSVDGYTF. CDR3 coding DNA: TGCGCCAGCAGTTTGGGGCCAGGGTCCGTTGATGGCTACACCTTC.

This clonotype was recorded at least ten times. The chain uses TRBV12-3 or TRBV12-4 and TRBJ2-2; TRBD1 matches 9 bases. This CDR3 contains 15 residues. The V and J ends lost 3 bases and 8 bases, in that order; junction bases with no gene match: 7. The CDR3 spells CASSFLGQGLGELFF. The DNA of the CDR3 is TGTGCCAGCAGTTTCTTGGGACAGGGCTTAGGGGAGCTGTTTTTT.